One and the same sample provided the 6 T cell receptor beta chains below, sequenced in a study of CD8 T cells in Susac syndrome. cDNA came from approximately 0.5 to 1 ug RNA primed by random hexamers. TCRdb redid the calling of the immunoSEQ multiplex PCR reads with MiXCR, one entry per CDR3 protein. The sample has approximately 180,000 distinct CDR3 sequences; almost 96% are singletons. Sequencing used CD4+ T cells from PBMCs. These receptors all stem from a human donor with multiple sclerosis.

The chain links TRBV7-9 to TRBJ1-6, with unresolved D. There are 16 residues in the CDR3. The germline V gene encodes CDR1 SEHNR and CDR2 FQNEAQ (reference sequence). The ends were cut back, 2 bases at V and 9 bases at J, with 17 bases in the middle. CDR3 DNA: TGTGCCAGCAGCTTAAGCCCAGGCGGCGAAGGTTCACCCCTCCACTTT. Amino acids: CASSLSPGGEGSPLHF.

J is TRBJ2-3 and V is TRBV29-1; either TRBD1 or TRBD2 may fit D (5 bases each). The CDR3 is 12 amino acids. Germline values: CDR1 SQVTM, CDR2 ANQGSEA. Between the trimmed V and J ends, which lost 8 bases and 4 bases, there was a span of 13 bases. This CDR3 reads CSFQGAPDTQYF. The CDR3 DNA is TGCAGCTTTCAGGGAGCCCCAGATACGCAGTATTTT.

The chain uses TRBV7-9 and TRBJ2-3; tentatively, D is TRBD1 (6 bases). V lost 1 base and J lost 4, with 12 bases in between. The germline CDR1 and CDR2 sequences are SEHNR and FQNEAQ (reference sequence). The CDR3 spans 15 residues. CDR3 sequence (DNA): TGTGCCAGCAGCTTAGACGCTTCAGGGGCAGATACGCAGTATTTT. Its protein product is CASSLDASGADTQYF.

The chain recombines TRBV27 with TRBJ1-5, with a possible D match to TRBD1 (5 bases). CDR3 length: 14 residues. CDR1 is MNHEY, CDR2 SMNVEV, per germline (reference sequence). V dropped 1 base and J dropped 4 bases, with 8 bases sitting between them. The CDR3 sequence is CASSLYRGNQPQHF. CDR3 DNA sequence: TGTGCCAGCAGTTTATATAGGGGTAATCAGCCCCAGCATTTT.

The V call is TRBV3-1, the J call TRBJ1-5, with TRBD1 as a possible D gene (5 bases). V was pared by 2 bases and J by 1 base, with 12 bases between. Germline V gene lookup returns CDR1 LGHDT and CDR2 YNNKEL (reference sequence). This CDR3 comprises 16 residues. The CDR3 here is CASSQSAGGSNQPQHF. The CDR3 DNA reads TGTGCCAGCAGCCAATCGGCTGGGGGGAGCAATCAGCCCCAGCATTTT.

This clonotype appeared a single time. This chain links TRBV14 with TRBJ2-3, with 8 bases aligning to TRBD2. Trimming at V came to 5 bases and at J to 2 bases, leaving 6 bases not matched to a gene. The germline CDR1 and CDR2 sequences are SGHDN and FVKESK. The CDR3 covers 15 residues. The CDR3 reads CASSSGGPYTDTQYF. CDR3 DNA: TGTGCCAGCAGCTCGGGGGGGCCGTACACAGATACGCAGTATTTT. The entire variable domain, with the rest obtained from reference TRBV14 and TRBJ2-3, is as follows: EAGVTQFPSHSVIEKGQTVTLRCDPISGHDNLYWYRRVMGKEIKFLLHFVKESKQDESGMPNNRFLAERTGGTYSTLKVQPAELEDSGVYFCASSSGGPYTDTQYFGPGTRLTVL.